The source of this T cell receptor (beta chain) is a study of cytomegalovirus exposure and HLA in healthy donors. Vbeta (60) and Jbeta (13) primers were used in the PCR. Here immunoSEQ multiplex PCR was the method, and the copy in TCRdb shows in-frame clones only, minus some. The repertoire holds about 150,000 clones, with roughly 70% as singletons. Whole-study results and caveats: Earlier analysis yielded a pattern in which most TCR beta V segments were productive about 90% or about 30% of the time. The study dropped some indistinguishable V segments, TRBV6-2 and TRBV6-3 among them. Presence/absence analyses supposed approximately even sequencing depth among donors.

As for the donors, each was a healthy bone marrow donor. This CDR3 region has 12 residues. Trimming left V 6 bases short and J 0 bases short, with 6 bases between. CDR1 is SQVTM and CDR2 is ANQGSEA in the germline V gene. On this clone: No antigen is known for it.

The clonotype comes from a male donor in good health and CMV-seronegative. The sample taken for sequencing was PBMCs. This chain connects TRBV29-1 to TRBJ1-3, with no clear D. This CDR3 reads CSVTSSGNTIYF. CDR3 coding DNA: TGCAGCGTAACTAGCTCTGGAAACACCATATATTTT. The variable domain in full, completed from reference TRBV29-1 and TRBJ1-3, reads SAVISQKPSRDICQRGTSLTIQCQVDSQVTMMFWYRQQPGQSLTLIATANQGSEATYESGFVIDKFPISRPNLTFSTLTVSNMSPEDSSIYLCSVTSSGNTIYFGEGSWLTVV.